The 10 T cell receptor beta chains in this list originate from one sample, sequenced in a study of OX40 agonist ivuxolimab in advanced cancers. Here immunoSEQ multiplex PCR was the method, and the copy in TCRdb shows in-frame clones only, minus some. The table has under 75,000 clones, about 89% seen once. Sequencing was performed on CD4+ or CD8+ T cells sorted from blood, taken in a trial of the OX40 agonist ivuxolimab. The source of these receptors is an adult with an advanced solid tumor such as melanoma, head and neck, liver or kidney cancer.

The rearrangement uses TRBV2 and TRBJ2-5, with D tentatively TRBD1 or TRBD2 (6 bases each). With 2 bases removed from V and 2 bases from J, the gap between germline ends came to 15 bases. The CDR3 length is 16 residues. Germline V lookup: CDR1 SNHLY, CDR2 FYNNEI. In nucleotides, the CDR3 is TGTGCCAGCAGTGAATTTCCGGGGGCCATACAAGAGACCCAGTACTTC. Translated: CASSEFPGAIQETQYF.

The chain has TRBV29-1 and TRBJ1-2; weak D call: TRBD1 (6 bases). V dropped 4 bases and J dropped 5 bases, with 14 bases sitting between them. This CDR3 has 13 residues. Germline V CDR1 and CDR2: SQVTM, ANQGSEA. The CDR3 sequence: CSVGGPGLYGYTF. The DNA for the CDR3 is TGCAGCGTTGGGGGGCCAGGGTTATATGGCTACACCTTC.

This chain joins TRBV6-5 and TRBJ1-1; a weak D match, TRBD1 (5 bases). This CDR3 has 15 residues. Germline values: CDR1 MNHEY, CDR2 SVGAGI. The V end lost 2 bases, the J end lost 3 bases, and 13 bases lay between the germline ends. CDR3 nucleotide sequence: TGTGCCAGCAGTTACCCCCGGGCGGGGCACACTGAAGCTTTCTTT. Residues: CASSYPRAGHTEAFF.

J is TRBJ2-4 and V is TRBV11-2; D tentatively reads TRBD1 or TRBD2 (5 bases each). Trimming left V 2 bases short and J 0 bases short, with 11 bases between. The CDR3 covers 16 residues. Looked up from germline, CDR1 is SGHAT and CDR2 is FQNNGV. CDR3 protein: CASSLRGGVAKNIQYF. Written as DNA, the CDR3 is TGTGCCAGCAGCTTACGGGGCGGAGTAGCCAAAAACATTCAGTACTTC. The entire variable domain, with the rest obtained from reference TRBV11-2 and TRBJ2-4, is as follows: EAGVAQSPRYKIIEKRQSVAFWCNPISGHATLYWYQQILGQGPKLLIQFQNNGVVDDSQLPKDRFSAERLKGVDSTLKIQPAKLEDSAVYLCASSLRGGVAKNIQYFGAGTRLSVL.

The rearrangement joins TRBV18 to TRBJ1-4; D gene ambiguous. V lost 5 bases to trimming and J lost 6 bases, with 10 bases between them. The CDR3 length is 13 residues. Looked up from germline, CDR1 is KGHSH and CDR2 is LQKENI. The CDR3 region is CASSSGLDEKLFF. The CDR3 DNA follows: TGTGCCAGCTCATCTGGGTTGGATGAAAAACTGTTTTTT.

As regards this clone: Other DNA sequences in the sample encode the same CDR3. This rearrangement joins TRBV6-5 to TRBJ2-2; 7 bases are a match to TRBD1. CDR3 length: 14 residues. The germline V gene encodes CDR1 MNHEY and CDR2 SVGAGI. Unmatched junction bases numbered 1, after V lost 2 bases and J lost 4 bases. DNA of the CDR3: TGTGCCAGCAGTTACGACAGGGTCACCGGGGAGCTGTTTTTT. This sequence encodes CASSYDRVTGELFF.

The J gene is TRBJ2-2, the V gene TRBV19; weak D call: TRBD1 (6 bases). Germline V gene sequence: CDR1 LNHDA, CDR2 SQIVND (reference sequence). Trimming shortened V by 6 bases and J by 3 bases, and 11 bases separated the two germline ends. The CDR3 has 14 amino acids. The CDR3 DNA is TGTGCCAGTAGGGAACAGGGATACACCGGGGAGCTGTTTTTT. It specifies CASREQGYTGELFF. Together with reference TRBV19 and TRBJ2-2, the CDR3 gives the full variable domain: DGGITQSPKYLFRKEGQNVTLSCEQNLNHDAMYWYRQDPGQGLRLIYYSQIVNDFQKGDIAEGYSVSREKKESFPLTVTSAQKNPTAFYLCASREQGYTGELFFGEGSRLTVL.

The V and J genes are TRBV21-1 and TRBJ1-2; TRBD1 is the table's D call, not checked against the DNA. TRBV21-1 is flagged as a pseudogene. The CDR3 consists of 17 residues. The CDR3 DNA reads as TGTGCCAGCAGCAAAGCAATGCGGGACAGGGGTCTAGAGGGCTACACCTTC. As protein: CASSKAMRDRGLEGYTF.

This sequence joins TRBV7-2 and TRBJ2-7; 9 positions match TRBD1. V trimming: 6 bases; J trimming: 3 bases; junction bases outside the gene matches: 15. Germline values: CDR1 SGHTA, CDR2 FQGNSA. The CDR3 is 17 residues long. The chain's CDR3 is CASRSLRGQGSFYEQYF. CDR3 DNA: TGTGCCAGCAGATCCTTAAGGGGACAGGGTTCCTTCTACGAGCAGTACTTC.

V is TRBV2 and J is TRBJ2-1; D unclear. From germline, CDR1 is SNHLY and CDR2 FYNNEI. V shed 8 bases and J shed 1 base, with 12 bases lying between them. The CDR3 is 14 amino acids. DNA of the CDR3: TGTGCCAGCCAGATTATTAGGTCCTACAATGAGCAGTTCTTC. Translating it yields CASQIIRSYNEQFF.